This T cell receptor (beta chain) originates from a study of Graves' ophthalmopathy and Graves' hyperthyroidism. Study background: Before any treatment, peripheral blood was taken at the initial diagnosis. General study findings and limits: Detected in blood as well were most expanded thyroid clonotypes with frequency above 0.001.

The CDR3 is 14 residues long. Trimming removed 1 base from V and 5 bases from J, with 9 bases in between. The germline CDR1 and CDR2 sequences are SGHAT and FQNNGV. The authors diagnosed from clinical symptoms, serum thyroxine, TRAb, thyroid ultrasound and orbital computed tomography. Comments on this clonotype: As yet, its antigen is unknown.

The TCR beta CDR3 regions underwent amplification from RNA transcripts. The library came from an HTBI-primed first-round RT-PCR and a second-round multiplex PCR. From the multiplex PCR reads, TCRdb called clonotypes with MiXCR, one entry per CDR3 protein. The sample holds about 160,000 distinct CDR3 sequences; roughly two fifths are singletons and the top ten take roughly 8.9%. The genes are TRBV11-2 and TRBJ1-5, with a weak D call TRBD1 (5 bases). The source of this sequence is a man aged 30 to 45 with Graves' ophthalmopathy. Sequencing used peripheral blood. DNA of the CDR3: TGTGCCAGCAGCTTAGGGGGCGCATATCAGCCCCAGCATTTT. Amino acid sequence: CASSLGGAYQPQHF.